This T cell receptor (beta chain) was retrieved from a study of T cell responses to AZD1222 COVID-19 vaccine. This clone was counted a single time. Repertoires were generated with immunoSEQ multiplex PCR, while TCRdb's copy carries only in-frame clones and drops some. The sample has approximately 94,000 clones; approximately 90% are singletons. V was cut by 4 bases and J by 2 bases, with 12 bases left in between. The CDR3 spans 14 residues. Germline lookup yields CDR1 SGDLS and CDR2 YYNGEE. This receptor was obtained from an adult in good health. Sequenced material: peripheral blood, taken on day 0 of AZD1222 vaccination. The chain joins TRBV9 to TRBJ1-2, with no clear D. CDR3 DNA: TGTGCCAGCAGCCCCGAAGGATTCAACTATGGCTACACCTTC. Translation gives CASSPEGFNYGYTF.